What follows are 4 T cell receptor beta chains derived from one specimen sequenced in a study of response to subunit inactivated influenza vaccine. In TCRdb, the RT-PCR reads were re-called with MiXCR into one record per CDR3 protein. The repertoire consists of about 570,000 distinct CDR3 sequences, with about 10% occurring once and the leading ten covering approximately 11%. The sample was also linked to a second study, of T cells expressing NK-cell markers. This second report adds: Scientists made TCR beta cDNA using 5'RACE template switching with UMIs.

This specimen consisted of PBMCs from blood, obtained on the day of vaccination. The source of these receptors is a man aged 45-60 years who received an inactivated influenza vaccine.

The rearrangement links TRBV18 to TRBJ2-1, with 11 positions matching TRBD2. The CDR3 consists of 18 residues. V lost 4 bases to trimming and J lost 6 bases; unmatched junction nucleotides: 14. Germline CDR1 and CDR2: KGHSH and LQKENI. The CDR3 loop reads CASSQQGTSGMGFNEQFF. DNA of the CDR3: TGTGCCAGCTCACAACAAGGGACTAGCGGTATGGGGTTCAATGAGCAGTTCTTC.

Only a few counts were recorded for this clonotype. The V and J genes are TRBV5-1 and TRBJ2-2, with TRBD1 matching 9 bases. J gave up 7 bases and V 4 bases, and 8 bases lay outside the gene matches. CDR1 is SGHRS, CDR2 YFSETQ, per germline. This CDR3 region has 15 residues. The CDR3 region has the DNA TGCGCCAGCAGCCCGGACAGGGGAGGAGGCGGGGAGCTGTTTTTT. Amino acids: CASSPDRGGGGELFF.

This clonotype was detected only a few times. The chain uses TRBV20-1 and TRBJ2-1; 8 nucleotides agree with TRBD2. The CDR3 length is 13 residues. With 7 bases clipped from V and 8 bases from J, the junction kept 10 bases outside the gene matches. Germline loops: CDR1 DFQATT, CDR2 SNEGSKA (reference sequence). Here the CDR3 DNA reads TGCAGTGTGACGGGACTAGTTTATCATGAGCAGTTCTTC. Amino acid sequence: CSVTGLVYHEQFF.

This clonotype was picked up a small number of times. The chain links TRBV5-5 to TRBJ2-1; either TRBD1 or TRBD2 may supply D (5 bases each). Germline loops: CDR1 SGHKS, CDR2 YYEKEE (reference sequence). The CDR3 sequence is 11 residues long. V was clipped by 5 bases and J by 8 bases, with 8 bases between them. CDR3 coding DNA: TGTGCCAGCAGTGGGGACGATGAGCAGTTCTTC. Amino acid sequence: CASSGDDEQFF. Drawing the rest from reference TRBV5-5 and TRBJ2-1, the complete variable domain is DAGVTQSPTHLIKTRGQQVTLRCSPISGHKSVSWYQQVLGQGPQFIFQYYEKEERGRGNFPDRFSARQFPNYSSELNVNALLLGDSALYLCASSGDDEQFFGPGTRLTVL.